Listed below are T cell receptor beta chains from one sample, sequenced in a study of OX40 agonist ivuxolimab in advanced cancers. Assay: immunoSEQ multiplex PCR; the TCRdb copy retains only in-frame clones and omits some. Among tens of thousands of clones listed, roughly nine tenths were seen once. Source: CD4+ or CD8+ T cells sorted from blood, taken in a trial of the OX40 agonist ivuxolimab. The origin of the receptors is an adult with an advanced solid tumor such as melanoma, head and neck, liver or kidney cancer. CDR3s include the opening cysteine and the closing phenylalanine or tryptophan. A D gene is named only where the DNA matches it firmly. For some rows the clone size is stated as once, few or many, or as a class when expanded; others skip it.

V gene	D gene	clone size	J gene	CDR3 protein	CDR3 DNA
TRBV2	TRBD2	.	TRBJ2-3	CASGREIHSDTQYF	TGTGCCAGCGGGCGGGAGATCCACTCTGATACGCAGTATTTT
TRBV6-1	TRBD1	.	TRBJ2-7	CASSDPPGTGGPGQYF	TGTGCCAGCAGTGATCCTCCCGGGACAGGGGGCCCAGGGCAGTACTTC
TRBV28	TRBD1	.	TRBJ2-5	CASNPSPWTGGPSETQYF	TGTGCCAGCAACCCTTCCCCGTGGACAGGGGGCCCCTCAGAGACCCAGTACTTC
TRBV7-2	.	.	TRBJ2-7	CASRPGLSRDEQYF	TGTGCCAGCAGGCCCGGGTTGAGTCGCGACGAGCAGTACTTC
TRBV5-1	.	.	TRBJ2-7	CASSLAGGILSEQYF	TGCGCCAGCAGCTTGGCCGGCGGGATCCTATCCGAGCAGTACTTC
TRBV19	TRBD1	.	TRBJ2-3	CASGGQGSDTQYF	TGTGCCAGTGGGGGACAGGGGAGCGATACGCAGTATTTT
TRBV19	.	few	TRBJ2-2	CASSIPLANTGELFF	TGTGCCAGTAGTATACCCCTAGCGAACACCGGGGAGCTGTTTTTT
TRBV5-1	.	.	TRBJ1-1	CASRTGMNTEAFF	TGCGCCAGCAGGACCGGCATGAACACTGAAGCTTTCTTT
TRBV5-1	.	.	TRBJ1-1	CASSLLQSNTEAFF	TGCGCCAGCAGCTTGTTACAAAGTAACACTGAAGCTTTCTTT
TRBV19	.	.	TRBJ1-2	CASSIGPGATYGYTF	TGTGCCAGTAGTATAGGGCCAGGGGCCACCTATGGCTACACCTTC
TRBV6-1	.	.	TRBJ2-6	CASSLGSGANVLTF	TGTGCCAGCAGTCTCGGATCTGGGGCCAACGTCCTGACTTTC
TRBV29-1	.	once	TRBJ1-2	CSAHLGRAYGYTF	TGCAGCGCACACCTAGGCAGGGCCTATGGCTACACCTTC
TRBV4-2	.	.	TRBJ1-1	CASSPSSGGAGSAFF	TGTGCCAGCAGCCCTTCCTCGGGGGGCGCGGGCTCGGCTTTCTTT
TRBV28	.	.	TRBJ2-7	CASRMPGPKSYEQYF	TGTGCCAGCAGGATGCCGGGACCTAAATCCTACGAGCAGTACTTC
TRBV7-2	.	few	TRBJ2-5	CASSFMETQYF	TGTGCCAGCAGCTTTATGGAGACCCAGTACTTC
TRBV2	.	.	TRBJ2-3	CASSERQGPDTQYF	TGTGCCAGCAGTGAGAGGCAGGGTCCAGATACGCAGTATTTT
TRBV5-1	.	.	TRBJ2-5	CASSLVDTHQETQYF	TGCGCCAGCAGCTTGGTTGACACTCACCAAGAGACCCAGTACTTC
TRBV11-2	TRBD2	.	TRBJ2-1	CASRLAGGPHNEQFF	TGTGCCAGCAGACTAGCGGGAGGGCCCCACAATGAGCAGTTCTTC
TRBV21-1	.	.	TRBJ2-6	CASSKGRDTPGANVLTF	TGTGCCAGCAGCAAAGGTCGGGACACCCCTGGGGCCAACGTCCTGACTTTC
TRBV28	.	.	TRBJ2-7	CASAPGGPGHSSYEQYF	TGTGCCAGCGCCCCGGGGGGACCGGGACACAGCTCCTACGAGCAGTACTTC
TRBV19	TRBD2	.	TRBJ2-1	CASSIVASGRNEQFF	TGTGCCAGTAGTATAGTGGCTAGCGGGAGAAATGAGCAGTTCTTC
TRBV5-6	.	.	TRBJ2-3	CASSLGWPFPDTQYF	TGTGCCAGCAGCTTGGGGTGGCCTTTCCCAGATACGCAGTATTTT
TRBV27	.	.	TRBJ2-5	CASSLSIQSRETQYF	TGTGCCAGCAGTTTATCGATACAGTCCAGAGAGACCCAGTACTTC
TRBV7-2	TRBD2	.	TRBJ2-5	CASSQGTSGSEETQYF	TGTGCCAGCAGCCAGGGGACTAGCGGGAGTGAGGAGACCCAGTACTTC
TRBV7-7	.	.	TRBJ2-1	CASSMTGTPYNEQFF	TGTGCCAGCAGCATGACAGGGACTCCCTACAATGAGCAGTTCTTC
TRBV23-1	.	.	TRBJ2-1	CASSQILLSADSSYNEQFF	TGCGCCAGCAGTCAAATCCTCCTTTCAGCGGACAGCTCCTACAATGAGCAGTTCTTC
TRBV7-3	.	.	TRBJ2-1	CASSPNPGATGLEQFF	TGTGCCAGCAGCCCAAACCCCGGAGCCACAGGGCTTGAGCAGTTCTTC
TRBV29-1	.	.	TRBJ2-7	CSAVDRFFHEQYF	TGCAGCGCCGTCGACAGGTTTTTCCACGAGCAGTACTTC
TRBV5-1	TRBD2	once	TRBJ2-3	CASSSTSGRADTQYF	TGCGCCAGCAGCTCGACTAGCGGGAGAGCAGATACGCAGTATTTT
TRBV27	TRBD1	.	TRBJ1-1	CASSRGLGQGHTEAFF	TGTGCCAGCAGTAGGGGGTTGGGACAGGGCCACACTGAAGCTTTCTTT
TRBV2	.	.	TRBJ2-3	CASSLSTDTQYF	TGTGCCAGCTCCCTCAGCACAGATACGCAGTATTTT
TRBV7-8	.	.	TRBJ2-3	CASSLDRYRQGGTDTQYF	TGTGCCAGCAGCTTAGATCGGTATCGACAGGGAGGGACAGATACGCAGTATTTT
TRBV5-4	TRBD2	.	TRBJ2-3	CASSLASGSDTQYF	TGTGCCAGCAGCTTGGCTAGCGGATCAGATACGCAGTATTTT